What follows are 14 T cell receptor beta chains derived from one specimen sequenced in a study of neurological immune-mediated disorders. TCRdb called the 5' RACE reads again in MiXCR, with one record for every CDR3 protein. Among some 70,000 distinct CDR3 sequences listed, 3.4% were seen once. The sequenced material came from PBMCs. These receptors were taken from a man aged 35 to 55 with multiple sclerosis.

This clonotype was counted ten times or more. The chain joins TRBV7-6 to TRBJ2-3; 12 nucleotides agree with TRBD2. CDR1 SGHVS and CDR2 FNYEAQ come from the germline V gene. The J segment lost 0 bases and the V segment lost 8 bases, leaving 3 bases of the junction unmatched. CDR3 size: 15 residues. CDR3 DNA: TGTGCCAGCTCCGGGACTAGCGGGAGCACAGATACGCAGTATTTT. Its protein product is CASSGTSGSTDTQYF.

This clonotype has ten or more counts. The J gene is TRBJ1-1, the V gene TRBV10-3; D gene unclear. V was cut by 6 bases and J by 1 base, with 12 bases left in between. The CDR3 contains 14 residues. The germline V gene has CDR1 ENHRY and CDR2 SYGVKD. In nucleotides, the CDR3 is TGTGCCATCAGCGATCAAGGGAAGAACACTGAAGCTTTCTTT. Its translation is CAISDQGKNTEAFF.

In its sample, this clonotype was seen many times. The J gene is TRBJ2-7, the V gene TRBV20-1, with D possibly being TRBD1 or TRBD2 (5 bases each). This CDR3 has 13 amino acids. V was shortened by 8 bases and J by 2 bases, with 16 bases between the two germline ends. The V gene's germline CDR1 is DFQATT and CDR2 SNEGSKA (reference sequence). This CDR3 reads CSLQGAGTYEQYF. The CDR3 nucleotides read TGCAGTTTGCAGGGAGCAGGCACCTACGAGCAGTACTTC.

The J gene is TRBJ2-2, the V gene TRBV24-1, with no clear D. V dropped 10 bases and J dropped 1 base, with 6 bases sitting between them. Per the germline V gene, CDR1 is KGHDR and CDR2 is SFDVKD. The CDR3 consists of 12 residues. In DNA, the CDR3 is TGTGCCACGAACGAGAACACCGGGGAGCTGTTTTTT. It translates to CATNENTGELFF.

This clonotype was counted ten times or more. The chain employs TRBV20-1 and TRBJ1-1, with 7 bases identical to TRBD1. Trimming took 3 bases from V and 1 from J; bases not matched to a gene: 2. The CDR3 runs 13 residues. Germline assignment: CDR1 DFQATT and CDR2 SNEGSKA (reference sequence). DNA of the CDR3: TGCAGTGCTAGCCGGGACAGGAACACTGAAGCTTTCTTT. It translates to CSASRDRNTEAFF.

This clonotype was seen more than once but under ten times. The chain links TRBV12-3 or TRBV12-4 to TRBJ2-4; D remains unclear. The CDR3 is 14 amino acids. V lost 4 bases, J lost 1 base, and 8 bases lay in between. The CDR3 nucleotides read TGTGCCAGCAGTTACACCGAGGCCAAAAACATTCAGTACTTC. Encoded protein: CASSYTEAKNIQYF.

This clonotype was picked up a small number of times. This may be a read error: a much more frequent sequence differs by one nucleotide. Here the CDR3 omits its conserved ending phenylalanine or tryptophan, so a read error is the likely source. The limits of the CDR3 on the DNA are not certain, so only TCRdb's listed CDR3 is given. V usage is TRBV5-6 and J usage is TRBJ1-1; TRBD1, the table's D call, was not compared with the DNA. Germline V gives CDR1 SGHDT, CDR2 YYEEEE. Ends included, the CDR3 has 14 residues. The CDR3 loop is CASRLTGTTTTYIV.

This clonotype came up many times. The V and J genes are TRBV20-1 and TRBJ2-3; 11 bases map to TRBD2. The CDR3 sequence is 17 residues long. V lost 4 bases to trimming and J lost 5 bases; unmatched junction nucleotides: 14. The V gene's germline CDR1 is DFQATT and CDR2 SNEGSKA (reference sequence). Here the CDR3 reads CSAIPSGGPTVVDTQYF. The CDR3 region has the DNA TGCAGTGCTATACCTAGCGGGGGGCCAACGGTTGTAGATACGCAGTATTTT.

This clonotype was seen many times. As DNA, the CDR3 is TGCAGCGTTTTTCGCGCTAGCGGAGCAAATGAGCAGTTCTTC. Protein product: CSVFRASGANEQFF. The chain joins TRBV29-1 to TRBJ2-1; 7 bases are a match to TRBD2. CDR3 length: 14 residues. CDR1 and CDR2 (germline): SQVTM, ANQGSEA. V trimming: 5 bases; J trimming: 7 bases; junction bases outside the gene matches: 11.

This clonotype occurred many times. The chain employs TRBV12-3 or TRBV12-4 and TRBJ2-5, with D possibly being TRBD2 (6 bases). Trimming removed 2 bases from V and 6 bases from J, with 16 bases in between. This CDR3 is 15 amino acids long. For the CDR3, the DNA is TGTGCCAGCAGTTTATCGCTGGGGGGATTTCAGACCCAGTACTTC. Its protein product is CASSLSLGGFQTQYF.

In this sample, this clonotype turned up many times. This chain connects TRBV5-6 to TRBJ1-1, with D unclear. This CDR3 is 12 amino acids long. Trimming removed 0 bases from V and 4 bases from J, with 4 bases in between. The germline CDR1 and CDR2 sequences are SGHDT and YYEEEE. CDR3 amino acids: CASSLASTEAFF. The CDR3 coding sequence is TGTGCCAGCAGCTTGGCCAGCACTGAAGCTTTCTTT.

Comment on this clonotype: A read error may be the cause here, since a much bigger clone is one base away. This chain joins TRBV20-1 and TRBJ1-1, with unresolved D. CDR3 length equals 11 residues. Germline CDR1 reads DFQATT; CDR2 reads SNEGSKA (reference sequence). This chain's CDR3 is CSTSRPQNAFF. The CDR3 region has the DNA TGCAGTACTAGCCGCCCCCAAAATGCTTTCTTT.

This clonotype was picked up many times. The rearrangement joins TRBV9 to TRBJ2-5, with D possibly TRBD2 on 6 matching bases. Trimming took 2 bases from V and 3 from J, leaving 8 bases between them. Germline V gene data show CDR1 as SGDLS and CDR2 as YYNGEE. The CDR3 loop spans 13 amino acids. CDR3 sequence (DNA): TGTGCCAGCAGCGTCGGGAGCGAAGAGACCCAGTACTTC. Protein: CASSVGSEETQYF.

Ten or more counts support this clonotype. J is TRBJ2-7 and V is TRBV7-9, with D possibly called TRBD1 or TRBD2 (5 bases each). The CDR3 sequence is 13 residues long. Germline V CDR1 and CDR2: SEHNR, FQNEAQ (reference sequence). Trimming pared 1 base from V and 3 bases from J, leaving 7 bases between. The chain's CDR3 is CASSLGGFYEQYF. The CDR3 nucleotides are TGTGCCAGCAGCTTAGGGGGGTTCTACGAGCAGTACTTC.